The next 18 T cell receptor beta chains were all read from a single sample in a study of response to subunit inactivated influenza vaccine. MiXCR was run by TCRdb on the RT-PCR reads, yielding one entry per CDR3 protein. This sample has about 190,000 distinct CDR3 sequences, with roughly 14% found just once. Sequenced here: CD8+ T cells sorted from PBMCs, sampled roughly 5 days after vaccination. The receptors derive from a man between 50 and 59 years old who received an inactivated influenza vaccine.

V gene TRBV11-2 combines with J gene TRBJ2-2; 11 bases are a match to TRBD2. V lost 6 bases to trimming and J lost 7 bases; unmatched junction nucleotides: 1. CDR1 is SGHAT and CDR2 is FQNNGV in the germline V gene. The CDR3 extends over 13 amino acids. The CDR3 DNA sequence: TGTGCCAGCAGAGGGACTAGCGGCGGGGAGCTGTTTTTT. The encoded protein is CASRGTSGGELFF. Looking up the rest from reference TRBV11-2 and TRBJ2-2 gives the full variable domain: EAGVAQSPRYKIIEKRQSVAFWCNPISGHATLYWYQQILGQGPKLLIQFQNNGVVDDSQLPKDRFSAERLKGVDSTLKIQPAKLEDSAVYLCASRGTSGGELFFGEGSRLTVL.

This clonotype was seen ten or more times. The V call is TRBV15, the J call TRBJ2-1; D gene uncertain. The ends were cut back, 3 bases at V and 6 bases at J, with 9 bases in the middle. The CDR3 is 13 amino acids. Per the germline V gene, CDR1 is LNHNV and CDR2 is YYDKDF (reference sequence). DNA for the CDR3: TGTGCCACCAGCAGCCGGGCCACCAATGAGCAGTTCTTC. Protein product: CATSSRATNEQFF.

The rearrangement links TRBV5-3 to TRBJ2-2; the D gene is possibly TRBD1 (6 bases). TRBV5-3 is marked as an open reading frame, function uncertain. The CDR3 runs 16 residues. V was pared by 2 bases and J by 8 bases, with 19 bases between. CDR3 sequence reads: CARSFRTQGGMGELFF. Written as DNA, the CDR3 is TGTGCCAGAAGCTTCCGGACACAGGGTGGCATGGGGGAGCTGTTTTTT.

This clonotype was found a few times. This chain links TRBV25-1 with TRBJ2-5; 8 bases map to TRBD1. This CDR3 is built from 12 residues. Losses at the gene ends were 7 bases for V and 8 bases for J; bases not matched to a gene: 6. Germline V gives CDR1 MGHDK, CDR2 SYGVNS. CDR3 loop: CASTGGWDTQYF. The CDR3, as DNA: TGTGCCAGCACAGGGGGCTGGGATACCCAGTACTTC.

As concerns this clonotype: This may be a read error, as it is one base from a much larger clone. This chain joins TRBV29-1 and TRBJ2-5; D not resolved. Germline V gene lookup returns CDR1 SQVTM and CDR2 ANQGSEA. The germline V and J ends were trimmed by 0 bases and 8 bases, with 4 bases remaining between them. This CDR3 has 10 amino acids. The CDR3 region is CSVEEDTQYF. The DNA for the CDR3 is TGCAGCGTTGAAGAGGATACCCAGTACTTC.

Ten or more counts support this clonotype. The chain combines TRBV7-6 with TRBJ2-3; TRBD2 matches 9 bases. This CDR3 contains 15 residues. After removal of 2 bases from V and 3 bases from J, the junction contained 3 bases not matched to a gene. Germline CDR1 is SGHVS and CDR2 is FNYEAQ. Here the CDR3 reads CASSLLAGKTDTQYF. CDR3 coding DNA: TGTGCCAGCAGCTTACTAGCGGGAAAAACAGATACGCAGTATTTT.

This sequence joins TRBV4-2 and TRBJ2-7, with TRBD2 as a possible D gene (5 bases). V dropped 0 bases and J dropped 4 bases, with 16 bases sitting between them. The CDR3 length is 16 residues. Germline assignment: CDR1 LGHNA and CDR2 YNFKEQ. CDR3 loop: CASSQEASPSMYEQYF. In DNA form, the CDR3 reads TGTGCCAGCAGCCAAGAAGCTAGCCCGAGCATGTACGAGCAGTACTTC.

Concerning this clonotype: The junction and the germline gene differ at one end; a read error may be behind it. V and J are TRBV24-1 and TRBJ2-4; maybe TRBD2 (5 bases). The CDR3 sequence is 11 residues long. The germline gives CDR1 KGHDR, CDR2 SFDVKD. The CDR3 nucleotides are TGTGCCATCAGTACCGGACTTAGTTGGTACTTC. Its protein is CAISTGLSWYF.

This clonotype was recorded a few times. The chain uses TRBV7-2 and TRBJ2-1; D gene unclear. CDR1 and CDR2 (germline): SGHTA, FQGNSA. The V end lost 4 bases, the J end lost 9 bases, and 7 bases lay between the germline ends. This CDR3 comprises 11 residues. For the CDR3, the DNA is TGTGCCAGCAGCTCGTTTGGTGAGCAGTTCTTC. Translating it yields CASSSFGEQFF.

This clonotype has just a few counts. The chain combines TRBV20-1 with TRBJ2-7; D unclear. The V and J ends lost 5 bases and 4 bases respectively, with 6 bases between them. There are 10 residues in the CDR3. The V gene's germline CDR1 is DFQATT and CDR2 SNEGSKA (reference sequence). The CDR3 sequence is CSARAYEQYF. CDR3 DNA sequence: TGCAGTGCTCGTGCGTACGAGCAGTACTTC.

This clonotype was seen a few times. This rearrangement joins TRBV27 to TRBJ2-1; 12 bases line up with TRBD2. Per the germline V gene, CDR1 is MNHEY and CDR2 is SMNVEV (reference sequence). The CDR3 spans 16 residues. Losses at the gene ends were 4 bases for V and 4 bases for J; bases not matched to a gene: 5. The CDR3 bases are TGTGCCAGCAGTTCTCTAACTAGCGGGGGGTACAATGAGCAGTTCTTC. Translation: CASSSLTSGGYNEQFF.

This chain uses TRBV28 with TRBJ2-3, with D uncertain. The V end was cut by 3 bases, the J end by 6 bases, with 13 bases between. The CDR3 contains 14 residues. Germline V CDR1 and CDR2: MDHEN, SYDVKM. CDR3 bases: TGTGCCAGCAGTTTGGTGGCGTTGGGGGATACGCAGTATTTT. Translated, it gives CASSLVALGDTQYF.

This clonotype occurred a few times. CDR3 loop: CATSDWTSGATDTQYF. The CDR3 DNA reads as TGTGCCACCAGTGATTGGACTAGCGGGGCCACAGATACGCAGTATTTT. This chain links TRBV24-1 with TRBJ2-3; TRBD2 agrees at 12 bases. The CDR3 contains 16 residues. The V gene's germline CDR1 is KGHDR and CDR2 SFDVKD. V shed 2 bases, J shed 2 bases, and the junction held 1 base outside the gene matches.

In its sample, this clonotype was seen a few times. V and J are TRBV11-3 and TRBJ2-1; TRBD2 is a possible D gene (6 bases). CDR1 is SGHNT, CDR2 YENEEA, per germline. V shed 3 bases and J shed 7 bases, with 7 bases lying between them. The CDR3 contains 12 residues. CDR3 DNA: TGTGCCAGCAGCTTTCGGGGGAATGAGCAGTTCTTC. The encoded protein is CASSFRGNEQFF.

The genes are TRBV5-1 and TRBJ2-7, with 12 nucleotides matching TRBD2. The CDR3 runs 14 residues. The J segment lost 3 bases and the V segment lost 3 bases, leaving 1 base of the junction unmatched. Germline values: CDR1 SGHRS, CDR2 YFSETQ. CDR3 amino acids: CASSWTSGDYEQYF. The CDR3 nucleotides are TGCGCCAGCAGCTGGACTAGCGGGGACTACGAGCAGTACTTC.

This clonotype was recorded a few times. V gene TRBV9 combines with J gene TRBJ2-7; 7 bases are a match to TRBD2. The CDR3 has 14 residues. Germline V gene sequence: CDR1 SGDLS, CDR2 YYNGEE. V dropped 5 bases and J dropped 7; count of bases not matched to a gene: 12. The CDR3 protein is CASSPTSASQEQYF. The CDR3 DNA sequence: TGTGCCAGCAGTCCTACTAGCGCCTCCCAGGAGCAGTACTTC.

This clonotype was seen only a few times. For the CDR3, the DNA is TGCGCCAGCAGCCAAGATCAGGGAAGCTCCTATAATTCACCCCTCCACTTT. It specifies CASSQDQGSSYNSPLHF. This chain uses TRBV4-1 with TRBJ1-6, with a weak D call TRBD1 (5 bases). CDR1 and CDR2 from the germline V gene are MGHRA and YSYEKL. The CDR3 loop spans 17 amino acids. V was cut by 0 bases and J by 0 bases, with 9 bases left in between.

The chain joins TRBV20-1 to TRBJ2-7; D is unresolved. CDR1 and CDR2 from the germline V gene are DFQATT and SNEGSKA (reference sequence). Trimming removed 7 bases from V and 1 base from J, with 14 bases in between. The CDR3 has 13 amino acids. The CDR3 DNA follows: TGCAGTGGGGTCAGCTCAGAGTCCTACGAGCAGTACTTC. As protein: CSGVSSESYEQYF.